These T cell receptor beta chains were read from a single sample in a study of blood T cell repertoires in COVID-19. Data came from immunoSEQ multiplex PCR; TCRdb stores just in-frame clones and leaves some out. In the table there are approximately 160,000 clones, approximately 80% of which are singletons. The sequencing sample was made of peripheral blood. These receptors were collected from a woman older than 75 with active or convalescent COVID-19. The CDR3 runs from the conserved cysteine through the conserved F or W.

v_call: TRBV5-6
cdr3_length: 16
j_call: TRBJ1-2
cdr3_aa: CASSLGGGQGNYGYTF

v_call: TRBV20-1
cdr3_length: 11
j_call: TRBJ2-7
cdr3_aa: CSVRLVYEQYF

v_call: TRBV6-2/TRBV6-3
cdr3_length: 13
j_call: TRBJ1-2
cdr3_aa: CASSRGQGAGYTF

v_call: TRBV18
cdr3_length: 14
j_call: TRBJ1-4
cdr3_aa: CASSPTGMDEKLFF

v_call: TRBV11-2
cdr3_length: 13
j_call: TRBJ1-1
cdr3_aa: CASSRNRVLQAFF

v_call: TRBV5-5
cdr3_length: 15
j_call: TRBJ1-5
cdr3_aa: CASSYQDRGVLPQHF

v_call: TRBV6-5
cdr3_length: 13
j_call: TRBJ1-1
cdr3_aa: CASSYFQGSEAFF

v_call: TRBV5-1
cdr3_length: 14
j_call: TRBJ1-2
cdr3_aa: CASSFAAVSYGYTF

v_call: TRBV7-6
cdr3_length: 18
j_call: TRBJ2-7
cdr3_aa: CASSLENPQTSGGYEQYF

v_call: TRBV12-5
cdr3_length: 16
j_call: TRBJ2-5
cdr3_aa: CASGLGGQGRGETQYF

v_call: TRBV10-3
cdr3_length: 14
j_call: TRBJ2-3
cdr3_aa: CAIRPGQGTDTQYF

v_call: TRBV12-3/TRBV12-4
cdr3_length: 12
j_call: TRBJ1-1
cdr3_aa: CASSYSNTEAFF

v_call: TRBV6-5
cdr3_length: 14
j_call: TRBJ1-1
cdr3_aa: CASNNREGNTEAFF

v_call: TRBV5-6
cdr3_length: 13
j_call: TRBJ1-1
cdr3_aa: CASSLGVGSEAFF

v_call: TRBV3-1/TRBV3-2
cdr3_length: 15
j_call: TRBJ1-1
cdr3_aa: CASSGRRGWDTEAFF

v_call: TRBV6-1
cdr3_length: 13
j_call: TRBJ1-2
cdr3_aa: CASSDRGNYGYTF

v_call: TRBV25-1
cdr3_length: 15
j_call: TRBJ2-7
cdr3_aa: CASSVLGRDVYEQYF